This T cell receptor beta chain was recovered during a study of shared clonotypes between healthy human individuals. Overall study context: Plates per donor: three CD4 naive, three CD4 memory, two CD8 naive, one CD8 memory.

Using immunoSEQ multiplex PCR, the repertoire was profiled, and TCRdb retains in-frame clones only, with some absent. This sample has 2 million to 3 million clones, with more than 85% found just once. Broader study findings: A reduction in generation probabilities was seen for non-shared clonotypes relative to those shared by all four donors.

Only Caucasian adults living in Nashville, Tennessee made up the donor group. The table lists this clone with a count of one. No antigen is known for it. Other DNA sequences in the sample encode the same CDR3. Germline CDR1 is KGHSH and CDR2 is LQKENI. The CDR3 is 14 residues long. The V segment lost 3 bases and the J segment 6 bases; nucleotides outside the gene matches: 4. The sequence derives from a man aged 18 to 35 in good health. Some clones in this sample may be carry-over from other donors' samples. Sequencing used naive CD4+ T cells from PBMCs. Subset reported: CD45RA+ positively selected. V is TRBV18 and J is TRBJ2-1; 8 nucleotides line up with TRBD1. CDR3 sequence: CASSPGTGLNEQFF. For the CDR3, the DNA is TGTGCCAGCTCACCGGGGACAGGTCTCAATGAGCAGTTCTTC.